Presented here are 7 T cell receptor beta chains from one specimen sequenced in a study of T cell responses to AZD1222 COVID-19 vaccine. The repertoire was sequenced with immunoSEQ multiplex PCR; TCRdb's copy has only in-frame clones and lacks some. The sample gives about 59,000 clones, approximately 92% of which show up once; approximately 6.1% is in the top ten. The specimen was peripheral blood, collected 28 days after the second AZD1222 dose. The source of these receptors is an adult who received the AZD1222 COVID-19 vaccine.

This chain joins TRBV3-1 (or the pseudogene TRBV3-2) and TRBJ1-4; 8 bases fit TRBD1. V shed 4 bases and J 8 bases; nucleotides not matched to a gene: 6. CDR1 is LGHDT, CDR2 YNNKEL, per germline (reference sequence). This CDR3 has 14 residues. In nucleotides, the CDR3 is TGTGCCAGCAGCCCCGGACAGGGATCCGAAAAACTGTTTTTT. It yields the protein CASSPGQGSEKLFF.

DNA of the CDR3: TGTGCCAGTAGACGGGACAGAACCTACGAGCAGTACTTC. The encoded protein is CASRRDRTYEQYF. V and J are TRBV19 and TRBJ2-7; 7 bases agree with TRBD1. The CDR3 consists of 13 residues. Per the germline V gene, CDR1 is LNHDA and CDR2 is SQIVND (reference sequence). Trimming at V came to 6 bases and at J to 2 bases, leaving 4 bases not matched to a gene.

This clone was detected only a few times. The chain employs TRBV14 and TRBJ2-7, with D possibly being TRBD2 (6 bases). V was pared by 4 bases and J by 4 bases, with 17 bases between. Germline CDR1 and CDR2: SGHDN and FVKESK. The CDR3 is 15 amino acids. The CDR3 coding sequence is TGTGCCAGCAGCCCGCGGGGCCAGTGGGCTTACGAGCAGTACTTC. Its protein product is CASSPRGQWAYEQYF. The whole variable domain, filled in from reference TRBV14 and TRBJ2-7, reads EAGVTQFPSHSVIEKGQTVTLRCDPISGHDNLYWYRRVMGKEIKFLLHFVKESKQDESGMPNNRFLAERTGGTYSTLKVQPAELEDSGVYFCASSPRGQWAYEQYFGPGTRLTVT.

The chain recombines TRBV21-1 with TRBJ2-4; TRBD2 is the table's D call and was not checked against the DNA. TRBV21-1 constitutes a pseudogene. CDR3 size: 16 residues. In DNA form, the CDR3 reads TGTGCCAGCAGCATCAAGGGGGGGCCCCGTTTGAGCATTCAGTACTTC. Residues: CASSIKGGPRLSIQYF.

This rearrangement joins TRBV30 to TRBJ2-7, with D possibly called TRBD1 or TRBD2 (6 bases each). CDR3 size: 15 residues. Trimming cost V 2 bases and J 3 bases, with 17 bases left between them. From germline, CDR1 is GTSNPN and CDR2 SVGIG (reference sequence). As DNA, the CDR3 is TGTGCCTGGAGTCGGGGGCCCCAGACCGTCTACGAGCAGTACTTC. Its translation is CAWSRGPQTVYEQYF.

The rearrangement uses TRBV5-4 and TRBJ2-7, with 7 bases matching TRBD2. The length of the CDR3 is 14 residues. V shed 4 bases and J 3 bases; nucleotides not matched to a gene: 7. Germline V gene data show CDR1 as SGHNT and CDR2 as YYREEE (reference sequence). This CDR3 is CASSETSSSYEQYF. DNA for the CDR3: TGTGCCAGCAGCGAGACTAGCTCGAGCTACGAGCAGTACTTC.

The CDR3: CAISDFGEEQYF. The CDR3 DNA follows: TGTGCCATCAGTGACTTCGGTGAAGAGCAGTACTTC. This chain uses TRBV10-3 with TRBJ2-7; D remains unclear. The CDR3 extends over 12 amino acids. V was shortened by 3 bases and J by 7 bases, with 10 bases between the two germline ends. Germline V gene sequence: CDR1 ENHRY, CDR2 SYGVKD.